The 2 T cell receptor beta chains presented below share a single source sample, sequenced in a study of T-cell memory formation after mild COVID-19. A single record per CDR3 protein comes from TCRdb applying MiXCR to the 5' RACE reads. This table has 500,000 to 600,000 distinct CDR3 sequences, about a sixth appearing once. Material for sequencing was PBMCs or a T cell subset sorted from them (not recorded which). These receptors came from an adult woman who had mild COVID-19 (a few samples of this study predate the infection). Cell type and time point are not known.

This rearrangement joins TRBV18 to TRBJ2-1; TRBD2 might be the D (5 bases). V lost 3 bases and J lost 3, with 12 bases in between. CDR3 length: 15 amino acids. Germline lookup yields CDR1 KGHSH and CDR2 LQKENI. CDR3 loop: CASSPDFAGYNEQFF. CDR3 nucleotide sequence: TGTGCCAGCTCACCCGACTTCGCGGGCTACAATGAGCAGTTCTTC. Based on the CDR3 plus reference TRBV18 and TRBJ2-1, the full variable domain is NAGVMQNPRHLVRRRGQEARLRCSPMKGHSHVYWYRQLPEEGLKFMVYLQKENIIDESGMPKERFSAEFPKEGPSILRIQQVVRGDSAAYFCASSPDFAGYNEQFFGPGTRLTVL.

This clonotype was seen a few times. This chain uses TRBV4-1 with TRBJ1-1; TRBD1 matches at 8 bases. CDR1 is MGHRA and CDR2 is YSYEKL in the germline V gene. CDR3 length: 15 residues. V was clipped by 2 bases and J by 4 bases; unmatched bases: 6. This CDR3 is CASSQLQGVSTEAFF. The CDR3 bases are TGCGCCAGCAGCCAATTACAGGGGGTTAGCACTGAAGCTTTCTTT.